This T cell receptor beta chain was sequenced during a study of blood T cell repertoires in COVID-19. At the level of the study: Researchers got acute and convalescent COVID-19 samples from the United States, Italy and Spain.

The data were produced by immunoSEQ multiplex PCR, yet TCRdb's version contains in-frame clones alone and is incomplete. The table records fewer than 150,000 clones, less than 90% of them present only once. The germline V gene has CDR1 LNHDA and CDR2 SQIVND (reference sequence). The CDR3 extends over 15 amino acids. The J segment lost 7 bases and the V segment lost 1 base, leaving 9 bases of the junction unmatched. The chain is built from TRBV19 and TRBJ2-7, with 8 bases aligning to TRBD2. The origin of this receptor is a man aged 30 to 39 who had recovered from COVID-19. The sample taken for sequencing was PBMCs or T cells enriched from blood (not recorded which). CDR3 nucleotides: TGTGCCAGTAGTATAGGGGCTAGCGGGCTCATTGAGCAGTACTTC. Its translation is CASSIGASGLIEQYF.